A single sample is the source of the 16 T cell receptor beta chains below, sequenced in a study of cytomegalovirus exposure and HLA in healthy donors. The primer mix had 60 Vbeta and 13 Jbeta primers. Clones were sequenced by immunoSEQ multiplex PCR, and TCRdb holds only the in-frame ones, with some missing. The table includes under 70,000 clones, more than 65% detected once. Sequencing input: PBMCs. These receptors all come from a man aged 40-55 years in good health and CMV-seropositive.

The chain employs TRBV4-1 and TRBJ1-5; possibly TRBD1 for D (5 bases). This CDR3 is 16 amino acids long. Germline V gene lookup returns CDR1 MGHRA and CDR2 YSYEKL. The germline V and J ends were trimmed by 1 base and 3 bases, with 13 bases remaining between them. CDR3 loop: CASSQGGQGYNQPQHF. As DNA, the CDR3 is TGCGCCAGCAGCCAAGGAGGCCAGGGTTACAATCAGCCCCAGCATTTT.

The rearrangement joins TRBV5-8 to TRBJ2-3; 15 bases line up with TRBD2. CDR3 length: 17 residues. Germline V gives CDR1 SGHTS, CDR2 YDEGEE. With V trimmed by 4 bases and J by 2 bases, 5 bases remained unmatched. This CDR3 is CASSIGLAGGNTDTQYF. DNA of the CDR3: TGTGCCAGCAGCATAGGACTAGCGGGGGGGAACACAGATACGCAGTATTTT. The complete variable domain, with remaining parts taken from reference TRBV5-8 and TRBJ2-3, reads EAGVTQSPTHLIKTRGQQATLRCSPISGHTSVYWYQQALGLGLQFLLWYDEGEERNRGNFPPRFSGRQFPNYSSELNVNALELEDSALYLCASSIGLAGGNTDTQYFGPGTRLTVL.

This clone turned up a few times. The V gene is TRBV5-4, the J gene TRBJ1-4; 8 bases are shared with TRBD1. V trimming: 7 bases; J trimming: 8 bases; junction bases outside the gene matches: 10. This CDR3 is built from 14 residues. The germline CDR1 and CDR2 sequences are SGHNT and YYREEE (reference sequence). The CDR3 spells CASQIDRGGEKLFF. The CDR3 nucleotides are TGTGCCAGCCAGATAGACAGGGGTGGCGAAAAACTGTTTTTT.

This sequence joins TRBV7-8 and TRBJ2-2, with TRBD1 matching 8 bases. Germline CDR1 SGHVS, CDR2 FQNEAQ. Trimming removed 6 bases from V and 5 bases from J; junction bases left unmatched: 5. CDR3 length: 14 residues. CDR3 residues: CASRPTGGTGELFF. The CDR3 nucleotides read TGTGCCAGCAGGCCTACAGGGGGTACCGGGGAGCTGTTTTTT.

This clone was observed a single time. This rearrangement joins TRBV30 to TRBJ1-2; TRBD1 aligns across 7 bases. This CDR3 has 13 residues. J was trimmed by 4 bases and V by 3 bases; bases with no gene match: 5. Germline assignment: CDR1 GTSNPN and CDR2 SVGIG (reference sequence). Written as DNA, the CDR3 is TGTGCCTGGAGCCAGGGACAGCTCTATGGCTACACCTTC. Residues: CAWSQGQLYGYTF.

J is TRBJ2-5 and V is TRBV6-5, with D possibly matching TRBD2 (5 bases). The CDR3 runs 15 residues. Per germline, CDR1 MNHEY and CDR2 SVGAGI. V was clipped by 4 bases and J by 5 bases, with 17 bases between them. As DNA, the CDR3 is TGTGCCAGCAGTTCCCCCCTGCTAGCCGGGGAGACCCAGTACTTC. It is translated as CASSSPLLAGETQYF.

The chain employs TRBV6-6 and TRBJ2-7; D might be TRBD2 (7 bases). The CDR3 covers 15 residues. Trimming stripped 7 bases from V and 1 base from J, with 17 bases between. Germline V lookup: CDR1 MNHNY, CDR2 SVGAGI (reference sequence). The CDR3 nucleotides are TGTGCCAGCAATGCGGGGGCCGAGGGATCCTACGAGCAGTACTTC. Translation gives CASNAGAEGSYEQYF.

The chain links TRBV5-3 to TRBJ1-1; no clear D. TRBV5-3 is reported as an ORF; its role is uncertain. The CDR3 totals 13 residues. V lost 0 bases and J lost 5, with 8 bases in between. The CDR3 reads CARSLDSLTEAFF. The DNA for the CDR3 is TGTGCCAGAAGCTTGGACAGCCTGACTGAAGCTTTCTTT.

The chain uses TRBV4-1 and TRBJ2-1, with 7 bases matching TRBD1. Germline CDR1 and CDR2: MGHRA and YSYEKL. The CDR3 is made up of 15 amino acids. V lost 4 bases to trimming and J lost 1 base; unmatched junction nucleotides: 4. The chain's CDR3 is CASSLEGQSYNEQFF. Here the CDR3 DNA reads TGCGCCAGCAGCCTAGAGGGACAGTCCTACAATGAGCAGTTCTTC.

This clone was seen just once. The chain links TRBV7-8 to TRBJ2-7, with a possible D match to TRBD2 (6 bases). Germline CDR1 SGHVS, CDR2 FQNEAQ. Trimming took 2 bases from V and 2 from J, leaving 10 bases between them. This CDR3 spans 14 amino acids. Here the CDR3 reads CASSLSRGTYEQYF. In DNA, the CDR3 is TGTGCCAGCAGCTTATCACGGGGGACCTACGAGCAGTACTTC.

This clone was detected only a few times. The chain is built from TRBV29-1 and TRBJ1-1, with D tentatively TRBD1 (6 bases). Germline V lookup: CDR1 SQVTM, CDR2 ANQGSEA. The V end lost 5 bases, the J end lost 3 bases, and 16 bases lay between the germline ends. The CDR3 is 14 amino acids. The CDR3 loop reads CSVIRGGGDTEAFF. The CDR3 coding sequence is TGCAGCGTTATAAGGGGGGGAGGGGACACTGAAGCTTTCTTT.

The chain recombines TRBV18 with TRBJ1-1, with 7 bases lining up with TRBD1. The CDR3 totals 15 residues. After removal of 6 bases from V and 2 bases from J, the junction contained 9 bases not matched to a gene. Germline V gene data show CDR1 as KGHSH and CDR2 as LQKENI. In DNA, the CDR3 is TGTGCCAGCTCGCGAGGACAGGCTTCCAACACTGAAGCTTTCTTT. Protein product: CASSRGQASNTEAFF.

This chain links TRBV20-1 with TRBJ2-7, with 7 bases aligning to TRBD1. This CDR3 contains 11 residues. V shed 6 bases, J shed 3 bases, and the junction held 2 bases outside the gene matches. Looked up from germline, CDR1 is DFQATT and CDR2 is SNEGSKA (reference sequence). The CDR3 protein is CSARTGYEQYF. The CDR3 bases are TGCAGTGCCAGGACAGGCTACGAGCAGTACTTC.

This clone was counted a few times. An end of the junction does not agree with germline; a read error may underlie this. The chain uses TRBV23-1 and TRBJ1-2; D might be TRBD1 (5 bases). TRBV23-1 is sorted into the ORF group, with uncertain function. The CDR3 length is 10 residues. CDR3 residues: CATAGRRSSF. CDR3 in DNA: TGCGCCACCGCGGGACGGCGCTCCTCCTTC.

This chain links TRBV25-1 with TRBJ2-7, with TRBD1 matching 7 bases. Germline CDR1 and CDR2: MGHDK and SYGVNS. The CDR3 length is 12 residues. The V gene end was trimmed by 8 bases and the J gene end by 5 bases; junction bases not matched to a gene: 6. In nucleotides, the CDR3 is TGTGCCAGCGCAACAGGGGTCCACGAGCAGTACTTC. This translates into CASATGVHEQYF.

With respect to this clone: Other DNA sequences in the same sample also yield this CDR3. V usage is TRBV7-3 and J usage is TRBJ2-5; TRBD1 agrees at 9 bases. The trim removed 5 bases at V and 4 bases at J, leaving 2 bases unmatched. Germline V lookup: CDR1 SGHTA, CDR2 FQGTGA. The CDR3 totals 13 residues. DNA of the CDR3: TGTGCCAGCAGCCTGGGACAGGGAGAGACCCAGTACTTC. Translated, it gives CASSLGQGETQYF. Supplemented by reference TRBV7-3 and TRBJ2-5, the full variable domain reads GAGVSQTPSNKVTEKGKYVELRCDPISGHTALYWYRQSLGQGPEFLIYFQGTGAADDSGLPNDRFFAVRPEGSVSTLKIQRTERGDSAVYLCASSLGQGETQYFGPGTRLLVL.